The entry below gives a single T cell receptor (beta chain) sequence along with its context. CDR1 is LNHDA, CDR2 SQIVND, per germline (reference sequence). V dropped 5 bases and J dropped 0 bases, with 7 bases sitting between them. CDR3 length: 13 residues. The data were obtained in a study of blood T cell repertoires in COVID-19. About the research overall: The cDNA or gDNA used as material had been derived from T cells, B-cell-depleted T cells, or PBMCs.

Libraries were prepared by immunoSEQ multiplex PCR; TCRdb keeps only in-frame clonotypes and omits some of them. The table lists tens of thousands of clones, around nine tenths of them singletons. Sequencing was done on a sample of peripheral blood. This rearrangement joins TRBV19 to TRBJ1-2; D is uncertain. This clonotype was sampled from an elderly woman with acute or convalescent COVID-19. The CDR3 spells CASSFSANYGYTF. The CDR3 DNA is TGTGCCAGTAGTTTCTCAGCTAACTATGGCTACACCTTC.